Following are 27 T cell receptor beta chains from one sample sequenced in a study of blood T cell repertoires in COVID-19. Produced via immunoSEQ multiplex PCR; TCRdb's table is partial and in-frame only. The data show 200,000 or so clones, more than 70% seen once. Material for sequencing was peripheral blood. These receptors came from a woman aged 55 to 70 with acute or convalescent COVID-19.

The V gene is TRBV12-3 or TRBV12-4, the J gene TRBJ1-1; D is uncertain. V lost 4 bases, J lost 0 bases, and 6 bases lay in between. This CDR3 has 13 amino acids. The CDR3 loop reads CASSYRMNTEAFF. The CDR3 DNA reads TGTGCCAGCAGTTACAGAATGAACACTGAAGCTTTCTTT.

This chain links TRBV6-2 or TRBV6-3 with TRBJ2-1; 8 positions match TRBD1. V lost 0 bases to trimming and J lost 7 bases; unmatched junction nucleotides: 11. The CDR3 has 17 residues. CDR1 is MNHEY and CDR2 is SVGEGT in the germline V gene. The CDR3 is CASSYSDRGDLRNEQFF. The CDR3 nucleotides read TGTGCCAGCAGTTACTCCGACAGGGGAGACCTTCGGAATGAGCAGTTCTTC.

The rearrangement uses TRBV29-1 and TRBJ1-4; no reliable D call. V lost 6 bases and J 0 bases, leaving 14 bases between the germline ends. The germline CDR1 and CDR2 sequences are SQVTM and ANQGSEA. The CDR3 totals 15 residues. In DNA form, the CDR3 reads TGCAGCGTCACCCTAGACTCTACAACTAATGAAAAACTGTTTTTT. Amino acids: CSVTLDSTTNEKLFF.

This chain joins TRBV3-1 (or the pseudogene TRBV3-2) and TRBJ2-2; D possibly corresponds to TRBD1 (6 bases). The CDR3 has 15 amino acids. V was shortened by 4 bases and J by 3 bases, with 12 bases between the two germline ends. The germline gives CDR1 LGHDT, CDR2 YNNKEL (reference sequence). In nucleotides, the CDR3 is TGTGCCAGCAGCCGCACGACAGGAGACACCGGGGAGCTGTTTTTT. Translated, it gives CASSRTTGDTGELFF.

The chain has TRBV3-1 (or the pseudogene TRBV3-2) and TRBJ1-6, with D perhaps TRBD1 (6 bases). V was shortened by 3 bases and J by 5 bases, with 8 bases between the two germline ends. CDR1 and CDR2 (germline): LGHDT, YNNKEL (reference sequence). This CDR3 has 14 residues. DNA of the CDR3: TGTGCCAGCAGCCAGACAGGAAATAATTCACCCCTCCACTTT. Translated, it gives CASSQTGNNSPLHF.

The chain is built from TRBV5-1 and TRBJ1-4, with D perhaps TRBD1 (5 bases). The V end was cut by 0 bases, the J end by 7 bases, with 16 bases between. The length of the CDR3 is 16 residues. In germline, CDR1 is SGHRS, CDR2 YFSETQ. CDR3 amino acids: CASSLGPTVGLEKLFF. The CDR3 region has the DNA TGCGCCAGCAGCTTGGGTCCGACAGTTGGTCTTGAAAAACTGTTTTTT.

The V and J genes are TRBV20-1 and TRBJ2-7, with D possibly TRBD2 on 6 matching bases. The V end was cut by 5 bases, the J end by 9 bases, with 14 bases between. This CDR3 is built from 11 residues. In germline, CDR1 is DFQATT, CDR2 SNEGSKA (reference sequence). As DNA, the CDR3 is TGCAGTGCTGGAAGAGGGGAGGTGCAGTACTTC. It translates to CSAGRGEVQYF.

The chain employs TRBV21-1 and TRBJ2-1; TRBD2 was called by the table and not checked on the DNA. TRBV21-1 is annotated as a pseudogene. This CDR3 region has 17 residues. The CDR3 protein is CASSKQEVWTASFEQFF. Written as DNA, the CDR3 is TGTGCCAGCAGCAAACAGGAGGTCTGGACCGCTAGTTTTGAGCAGTTCTTC.

The chain combines TRBV21-1 with TRBJ1-3; TRBD1 is the table's D call and was not checked against the DNA. TRBV21-1 is flagged as a pseudogene. The CDR3 is 18 residues long. CDR3 nucleotide sequence: TGTGCCAGCGGGGAGGACAGGCAACTCGCTCTCGCTGGAAACACCATATATTTT. It encodes CASGEDRQLALAGNTIYF.

The CDR3 is CASSLAAGQGSPLHF. The CDR3 region has the DNA TGTGCCAGCAGCTTAGCAGCCGGTCAGGGTTCACCCCTCCACTTT. The genes are TRBV7-8 and TRBJ1-6; maybe TRBD1 (5 bases). Germline CDR1 is SGHVS and CDR2 is FQNEAQ. V lost 0 bases to trimming and J lost 9 bases, with 12 bases between them. This CDR3 contains 15 residues.

This clone has more than one count but fewer than ten. V and J are TRBV5-4 and TRBJ2-7; D remains unclear. Germline CDR1 reads SGHNT; CDR2 reads YYREEE (reference sequence). The V end lost 0 bases, the J end lost 2 bases, and 9 bases lay between the germline ends. The CDR3 spans 14 residues. CDR3 loop: CASSLGAGTYEQYF. The CDR3 DNA reads as TGTGCCAGCAGCTTGGGGGCAGGCACCTACGAGCAGTACTTC.

The CDR3, as DNA: TGTGCCAGCAGCCCCTACTTAGCGGGAGGGAAACATGAGCAGTTCTTC. This encodes CASSPYLAGGKHEQFF. The chain employs TRBV14 and TRBJ2-1; 11 bases fit TRBD2. CDR3 size: 16 residues. With 4 bases clipped from V and 8 bases from J, the junction kept 10 bases outside the gene matches. The germline CDR1 and CDR2 sequences are SGHDN and FVKESK.

V gene TRBV3-1 (or the pseudogene TRBV3-2) combines with J gene TRBJ1-4, with TRBD1 matching over 12 bases. V shed 3 bases and J 5 bases; nucleotides not matched to a gene: 1. The germline V gene encodes CDR1 LGHDT and CDR2 YNNKEL (reference sequence). This CDR3 spans 15 amino acids. The DNA for the CDR3 is TGTGCCAGCAGCCAGGGGACAGGGGGCAATGAAAAACTGTTTTTT. Residues: CASSQGTGGNEKLFF.

This clone was seen only once. The chain uses TRBV5-1 and TRBJ2-5; 14 bases fit TRBD2. This CDR3 region has 17 residues. J gave up 1 base and V 4 bases, and 6 bases lay outside the gene matches. Germline-derived CDR1 and CDR2 are SGHRS and YFSETQ. Here the CDR3 DNA reads TGCGCCAGCAGCGTAACTGGACTAGCGGGAGGCCAAGAGACCCAGTACTTC. Its protein is CASSVTGLAGGQETQYF.

The chain uses TRBV7-9 and TRBJ1-4; D is unclear. This CDR3 is built from 14 residues. The V gene lost 3 bases and the J gene lost 1 base, with 6 bases spanning the gap. CDR1 is SEHNR and CDR2 is FQNEAQ in the germline V gene (reference sequence). The chain's CDR3 is CASSLRETNEKLFF. The CDR3 DNA reads as TGTGCCAGCAGCTTGAGAGAAACTAATGAAAAACTGTTTTTT. Complete variable domain (other parts from reference TRBV7-9 and TRBJ1-4): DTGVSQNPRHKITKRGQNVTFRCDPISEHNRLYWYRQTLGQGPEFLTYFQNEAQLEKSRLLSDRFSAERPKGSFSTLEIQRTEQGDSAMYLCASSLRETNEKLFFGSGTQLSVL.

The V gene is TRBV30, the J gene TRBJ2-4; 7 nucleotides match TRBD1. The CDR3 sequence is 13 residues long. J lost 7 bases, V lost 0 bases, and 3 bases had no gene match. Germline CDR1 reads GTSNPN; CDR2 reads SVGIG (reference sequence). The CDR3, as DNA: TGTGCCTGGAGTGTCGGACAGGTCAACATTCAGTACTTC. It codes for CAWSVGQVNIQYF.

The V and J genes are TRBV5-1 and TRBJ1-4; tentatively, D is TRBD1 (5 bases). There are 14 residues in the CDR3. V lost 1 base to trimming and J lost 8 bases, with 12 bases between them. From germline, CDR1 is SGHRS and CDR2 YFSETQ. The CDR3 sequence is CASSLSSGGEKLFF. The CDR3 bases are TGCGCCAGCAGCTTGTCTTCGGGGGGAGAAAAACTGTTTTTT.

This chain uses TRBV11-3 with TRBJ1-2; D possibly corresponds to TRBD1 (5 bases). The CDR3 covers 13 residues. Trimming left V 1 base short and J 8 bases short, with 11 bases between. Germline-derived CDR1 and CDR2 are SGHNT and YENEEA. The CDR3 coding sequence is TGTGCCAGCAGCTTAGCAGGGTCCGAGGGCTACACCTTC. It specifies CASSLAGSEGYTF.

The chain joins TRBV4-2 to TRBJ2-3; the match to TRBD2 covers 7 bases. The length of the CDR3 is 16 residues. The ends lost 5 bases at V and 0 bases at J; junction bases unmatched: 8. Germline V gene sequence: CDR1 LGHNA, CDR2 YNFKEQ. The CDR3 DNA follows: TGTGCCAGCAGCATTATAGCGGGTGCTAGCACAGATACGCAGTATTTT. Residues: CASSIIAGASTDTQYF.

V is TRBV5-4 and J is TRBJ1-5, with 9 bases matching TRBD1. CDR3 size: 16 residues. The V segment lost 0 bases and the J segment 5 bases; nucleotides outside the gene matches: 6. CDR1 is SGHNT, CDR2 YYREEE, per germline (reference sequence). This chain's CDR3 is CASSLGGTGIDQPQHF. In DNA, the CDR3 is TGTGCCAGCAGCTTGGGCGGGACAGGGATCGATCAGCCCCAGCATTTT.

The chain uses TRBV28 and TRBJ1-1; perhaps TRBD1 as D (6 bases). The CDR3 consists of 14 residues. V shed 6 bases and J shed 1 base, with 12 bases lying between them. Germline V CDR1 and CDR2: MDHEN, SYDVKM. Here the CDR3 DNA reads TGTGCCAGCAGAGACAGGTCAAGGAACACTGAAGCTTTCTTT. It encodes CASRDRSRNTEAFF. Full variable domain (missing parts from reference TRBV28 and TRBJ1-1): DVKVTQSSRYLVKRTGEKVFLECVQDMDHENMFWYRQDPGLGLRLIYFSYDVKMKEKGDIPEGYSVSREKKERFSLILESASTNQTSMYLCASRDRSRNTEAFFGQGTRLTVV.

The J gene is TRBJ1-3, the V gene TRBV3-1 (or the pseudogene TRBV3-2); D may be TRBD1 (5 bases). Germline V lookup: CDR1 LGHDT, CDR2 YNNKEL (reference sequence). This CDR3 has 15 amino acids. Deletions cut 5 bases from V and 2 bases from J, with 13 bases between. The CDR3 region has the DNA TGTGCCAGCAGCAACGTGGGGGGACCTGGAAACACCATATATTTT. This codes for CASSNVGGPGNTIYF.

This rearrangement joins TRBV10-3 to TRBJ1-2; perhaps TRBD1 as D (5 bases). Trimming cost V 4 bases and J 0 bases, with 9 bases left between them. CDR1 is ENHRY, CDR2 SYGVKD, per germline. The CDR3 runs to 14 residues. DNA of the CDR3: TGTGCCATCAGTGGGGAACAGGCTAACTATGGCTACACCTTC. Amino acids: CAISGEQANYGYTF.

V is TRBV5-4 and J is TRBJ1-2; D might be TRBD1 (5 bases). Germline V gives CDR1 SGHNT, CDR2 YYREEE (reference sequence). This CDR3 is 14 amino acids long. Trimming took 4 bases from V and 5 from J, leaving 15 bases between them. The CDR3 bases are TGTGCCAGCAGCGCCGGGGGACGGTCTTATGGCTACACCTTC. It yields the protein CASSAGGRSYGYTF.

This chain connects TRBV4-3 to TRBJ2-1, with 9 bases identical to TRBD2. The CDR3 length is 18 residues. CDR1 and CDR2 (germline): LGHNA, YSLEER. V trimming: 0 bases; J trimming: 0 bases; junction bases outside the gene matches: 6. CDR3 sequence: CASSQDAAGGSSYNEQFF. The CDR3 DNA reads as TGCGCCAGCAGCCAAGACGCGGCGGGAGGGAGCTCCTACAATGAGCAGTTCTTC.

This chain connects TRBV10-1 to TRBJ2-1; tentative D call: TRBD1 (6 bases). V was clipped by 3 bases and J by 5 bases, with 20 bases between them. Per the germline V gene, CDR1 is WNHNN and CDR2 is SYGVQD (reference sequence). This CDR3 region has 17 residues. The DNA for the CDR3 is TGCGCCAGCAGTGATGCCCACACGACAGGTATGGACAATGAGCAGTTCTTC. It specifies CASSDAHTTGMDNEQFF.

The chain recombines TRBV2 with TRBJ1-6; D possibly corresponds to TRBD1 (6 bases). The length of the CDR3 is 16 residues. CDR1 and CDR2 (germline): SNHLY, FYNNEI. The V end was cut by 0 bases, the J end by 6 bases, with 12 bases between. CDR3 protein: CASSEAPGHPNSPLHF. In DNA form, the CDR3 reads TGTGCCAGCAGTGAAGCCCCGGGACACCCTAATTCACCCCTCCACTTT.